The 8 T cell receptor beta chains given below trace back to one sample, sequenced in a study of blood T cell repertoires in COVID-19. Generated by immunoSEQ multiplex PCR, the TCRdb table keeps only in-frame clones and is missing some. The sample yields 250,000 to 300,000 clones, 70% to 90% seen once. The specimen was peripheral blood. All receptors derive from a woman aged 60-70 years with acute or convalescent COVID-19.

The rearrangement joins TRBV2 to TRBJ1-1; the D gene is possibly TRBD1 (6 bases). The V and J ends lost 8 bases and 3 bases respectively, with 16 bases between them. The V gene's germline CDR1 is SNHLY and CDR2 FYNNEI. The CDR3 spans 14 residues. CDR3 DNA: TGTGCCAGCTGCAGGGGCAGCCCCGACACTGAAGCTTTCTTT. This codes for CASCRGSPDTEAFF.

The chain carries TRBV18 and TRBJ1-5; TRBD1 agrees at 7 bases. The CDR3 length is 16 residues. The junction had 6 bases not matched to a gene; V was cut back by 0 bases and J by 4 bases. Germline values: CDR1 KGHSH, CDR2 LQKENI. CDR3 amino acids: CASSPPAGDRNQPQHF. In DNA, the CDR3 is TGTGCCAGCTCACCACCCGCCGGGGACAGAAATCAGCCCCAGCATTTT.

The chain has TRBV6-5 and TRBJ1-6; 9 bases are shared with TRBD1. J was trimmed by 4 bases and V by 6 bases; bases with no gene match: 1. Germline V gene data show CDR1 as MNHEY and CDR2 as SVGAGI. This CDR3 region has 14 residues. The CDR3 DNA follows: TGTGCCAGCAGGGGGACAGGGTATAATTCACCCCTCCACTTT. Its protein is CASRGTGYNSPLHF.

The gene calls are TRBV24-1 and TRBJ1-1, with D hard to call. CDR1 is KGHDR, CDR2 SFDVKD, per germline. Trimming cost V 0 bases and J 7 bases, with 8 bases left between them. The CDR3 is 13 residues long. The CDR3 DNA sequence: TGTGCCACCAGTGATTTGACCGCGGGTGAAGCTTTCTTT. Its translation: CATSDLTAGEAFF.

The V and J genes are TRBV4-2 and TRBJ2-2; tentative D call: TRBD2 (5 bases). The germline CDR1 and CDR2 sequences are LGHNA and YNFKEQ. The CDR3 consists of 15 residues. Trimming left V 0 bases short and J 7 bases short, with 12 bases between. The CDR3 here is CASSQERRSGGELFF. The CDR3 DNA follows: TGTGCCAGCAGCCAAGAAAGGAGGAGCGGCGGGGAGCTGTTTTTT.

This clone appeared once. This CDR3 is also generated by other DNA sequences in the sample. This chain uses TRBV7-8 with TRBJ1-6; D gene uncertain. This CDR3 contains 13 residues. The germline V gene encodes CDR1 SGHVS and CDR2 FQNEAQ. Trimming removed 1 base at V and 10 bases at J, with 8 bases between. CDR3 protein: CASSLVAGSPLHF. The CDR3 region has the DNA TGTGCCAGCAGCTTAGTTGCGGGGTCACCCCTCCACTTT.

CDR3 sequence reads: CASFPGGVKAYEQYF. CDR3 in DNA: TGTGCCAGCTTTCCAGGGGGCGTGAAAGCCTACGAGCAGTACTTC. This sequence joins TRBV6-5 and TRBJ2-7; 8 positions match TRBD1. CDR1 MNHEY and CDR2 SVGAGI come from the germline V gene. The CDR3 runs to 15 residues. V shed 8 bases and J 2 bases; nucleotides not matched to a gene: 11.

The V call is TRBV7-3, the J call TRBJ1-1, with TRBD1 matching 8 bases. This CDR3 spans 13 amino acids. With V trimmed by 5 bases and J by 4 bases, 3 bases remained unmatched. Germline CDR1 and CDR2: SGHTA and FQGTGA. The CDR3 here is CASSRGTGTEAFF. The DNA of the CDR3 is TGTGCCAGCAGCCGTGGGACAGGCACTGAAGCTTTCTTT.